The sequence of this T cell receptor beta chain was determined in a study of cytomegalovirus exposure and HLA in healthy donors. Across the study: HLA-typed donors were the source of about 85 million unique TCRs held in an early data release. Points from the study as a whole: Researchers left out some V segments, among them TRBV6-2 and TRBV6-3, as indistinguishable. With high specificity and sensitivity, the classifier reportedly diagnosed cytomegalovirus status. Later work showed greater clonal expansion in HLA-associated TCR beta chains than in equally common others.

The CDR3 length is 16 residues. V was pared by 0 bases and J by 1 base, with 10 bases between. CDR1 is MNHNY, CDR2 SVGAGI, per germline (reference sequence). About this clone itself: The antigen is unknown.

Researchers ran the PCR with 60 Vbeta and 13 Jbeta primers. TCRdb's copy holds only in-frame clones and misses some; the assay was immunoSEQ multiplex PCR. The sample lists approximately 220,000 clones; nearly 80% were seen once. Sequencing was carried out using PBMCs. This chain joins TRBV6-6 and TRBJ1-5, with D hard to call. The sequence derives from a man between 18 and 35 years old in good health and CMV-seronegative. As DNA, the CDR3 is TGTGCCAGCAGTTACTCGGACGGGGTCAGCAATCAGCCCCAGCATTTT. Amino acids: CASSYSDGVSNQPQHF.